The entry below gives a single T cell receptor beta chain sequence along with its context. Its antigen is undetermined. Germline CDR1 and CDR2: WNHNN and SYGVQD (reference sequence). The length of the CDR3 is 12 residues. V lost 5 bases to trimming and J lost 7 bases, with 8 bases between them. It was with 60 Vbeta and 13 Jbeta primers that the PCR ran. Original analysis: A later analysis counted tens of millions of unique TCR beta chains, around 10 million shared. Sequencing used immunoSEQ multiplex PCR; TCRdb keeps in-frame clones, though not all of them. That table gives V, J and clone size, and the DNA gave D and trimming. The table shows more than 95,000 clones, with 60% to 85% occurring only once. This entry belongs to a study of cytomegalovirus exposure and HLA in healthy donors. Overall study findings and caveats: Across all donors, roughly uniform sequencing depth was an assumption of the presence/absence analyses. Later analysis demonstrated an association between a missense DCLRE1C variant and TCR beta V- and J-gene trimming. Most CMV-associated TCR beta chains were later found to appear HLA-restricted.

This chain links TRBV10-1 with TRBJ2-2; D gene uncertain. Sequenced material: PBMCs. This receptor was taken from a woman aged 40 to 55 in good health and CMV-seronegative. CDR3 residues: CASSPIHGELFF. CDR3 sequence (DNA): TGCGCCAGCAGTCCGATACACGGGGAGCTGTTTTTT.